This TCR beta chain emerged from a study of T cell repertoires in cytomegalovirus infection (dated by TCRdb to between 2018 and 2021). Background for the entire study: Alongside well-studied HLA-B-restricted epitopes, the peptide stimulations were aimed at recently identified HLA-C-restricted CMV epitopes, whose presentation resists viral immunomodulation. Donor HLA type was relevant to the analysis, because carriage of CMV infection together with the matching HLA type was indicated by public TCR beta signatures.

The sample's treatment or condition label, in plain terms: in vitro stimulation with specific CMV peptide epitopes to enrich CMV-specific T cells. Its CDR3 holds 14 amino acids, cysteine through phenylalanine. The kept DNA is CDR3 alone, 42 bases in frame from the first base. CDR1 is given as SGHVS and CDR2 as FQNEAQ, both from the germline V gene. Cut back by 1 base and 9 bases, the V and J ends lie 13 bases apart. Sequencing took place on an Illumina HiSeq 1500. In-frame beta chains were kept once TCRdb had trimmed the public reads at Q25 with fastp and called clones with MiXCR. One record per CDR3 amino acid sequence lists the most common genes and DNA. For this sample the table gives around 570,000 distinct CDR3 sequences, of which just under 40% were detected only once. About 48% of the sample is taken by the ten largest. Regarding this clonotype: The clone's antigen remains unknown. Base qualities are not at hand, and no much larger clone is one base apart.

Overall study outcomes, separate from this receptor: The ex vivo response was dominated by HLA-C-restricted CMV-specific TCR beta clonotypes, which also provided the single most frequent clonotype in two of eight donors. Cumulative frequency of public TCR beta family members discriminated carriers of CMV infection plus the relevant HLA type in this cohort and an independent approximately 350-donor cohort.

This material consisted of cultured PBMCs, taken from culture after CMV antigen stimulation. The chain is assembled from TRBV7-8 and TRBJ1-5; the D gene is perhaps TRBD1, on 6 matching bases. This TCR came from a human donor in good health (CMV status not recorded). Some clones in this sample may be carry-over from other donors' samples. CDR3 protein: CASSLGTVQRPQHF. The bases read TGTGCCAGCAGCTTAGGGACAGTACAACGGCCCCAGCATTTT.